Shown below are 26 T cell receptor beta chains from a single sample sequenced in a study of T cell repertoires in cytomegalovirus infection. Each CDR3 protein is one row after TCRdb ran MiXCR on the reads. The sample lists around 260,000 distinct CDR3 sequences, more than 20% occurring once. Sequencing was performed on PBMCs. The source of these receptors is a human donor in good health (CMV status not recorded). Some clones in this sample may be carry-over from other donors' samples.

This rearrangement joins TRBV7-2 to TRBJ1-2; D is unclear. The germline V gene has CDR1 SGHTA and CDR2 FQGNSA. V lost 5 bases, J lost 5 bases, and 12 bases lay in between. The CDR3 totals 13 residues. CDR3 in DNA: TGTGCCAGCAGCCCACCCGAGTGGTATGGCTACACCTTC. Its protein is CASSPPEWYGYTF.

The J gene is TRBJ1-2, the V gene TRBV11-2; possibly TRBD1 for D (5 bases). The CDR3 consists of 14 residues. Germline CDR1 SGHAT, CDR2 FQNNGV. Trimming stripped 5 bases from V and 2 bases from J, with 12 bases between. The CDR3 reads CASSRGRRNYGYTF. DNA of the CDR3: TGTGCCAGCAGCCGGGGACGGAGAAACTATGGCTACACCTTC.

This clonotype was seen only a few times. This rearrangement joins TRBV7-9 to TRBJ2-6, with no clear D. This CDR3 contains 15 residues. Germline CDR1 SEHNR, CDR2 FQNEAQ (reference sequence). The germline V and J ends were trimmed by 7 bases and 1 base, with 11 bases remaining between them. The CDR3 is CASKSGESGANVLTF. Here the CDR3 DNA reads TGTGCCAGCAAGAGTGGCGAATCTGGGGCCAACGTCCTGACTTTC.

This clonotype was recorded many times. The CDR3 DNA is TGTGCCAGCAGCTTCCGCCAGGGTCTCACTGAAGCTTTCTTT. Residues: CASSFRQGLTEAFF. The chain carries TRBV7-2 and TRBJ1-1, with D possibly matching TRBD1 (5 bases). The CDR3 length is 14 residues. The germline gives CDR1 SGHTA, CDR2 FQGNSA. Trimming pared 3 bases from V and 4 bases from J, leaving 12 bases between. Full variable domain (remainder filled in from reference TRBV7-2 and TRBJ1-1): GAGVSQSPSNKVTEKGKDVELRCDPISGHTALYWYRQSLGQGLEFLIYFQGNSAPDKSGLPSDRFSAERTGGSVSTLTIQRTQQEDSAVYLCASSFRQGLTEAFFGQGTRLTVV.

This rearrangement joins TRBV12-3 or TRBV12-4 to TRBJ2-1; 10 nucleotides match TRBD2. V lost 5 bases, J lost 10 bases, and 14 bases stayed unmatched. CDR3 length: 16 amino acids. The CDR3 is CASSLDSSGRASEQFF. The CDR3 region has the DNA TGTGCCAGCAGTCTAGACAGCAGCGGGAGGGCCTCCGAGCAGTTCTTC.

V and J are TRBV7-8 and TRBJ1-2; TRBD1 might be the D (5 bases). V was shortened by 1 base and J by 1 base, with 13 bases between the two germline ends. CDR3 size: 16 residues. Germline V gene lookup returns CDR1 SGHVS and CDR2 FQNEAQ. The CDR3 DNA follows: TGTGCCAGCAGCTTAGATTTTCAGGGAAATAACTATGGCTACACCTTC. Its translation is CASSLDFQGNNYGYTF.

This clonotype was observed many times. V and J are TRBV7-2 and TRBJ2-5; TRBD1 is a possible D gene (6 bases). CDR1 SGHTA and CDR2 FQGNSA come from the germline V gene. The V and J ends lost 4 bases and 1 base respectively, with 13 bases between them. This CDR3 is built from 15 residues. CDR3 nucleotide sequence: TGTGCCAGCAGCTCCAGGGGCCTCCCCCAAGAGACCCAGTACTTC. This translates into CASSSRGLPQETQYF.

The J gene is TRBJ2-3, the V gene TRBV7-6; D may be TRBD1 (5 bases). This CDR3 comprises 17 residues. CDR1 is SGHVS and CDR2 is FNYEAQ in the germline V gene. V dropped 5 bases and J dropped 0 bases, with 18 bases sitting between them. As DNA, the CDR3 is TGTGCCAGCAGCCTGTTACAGGCTTTAACTAGCACAGATACGCAGTATTTT. This gives the protein CASSLLQALTSTDTQYF.

The table lists this clonotype with a count of one. A much larger clone sits a single nucleotide away, making a read error possible. This chain connects TRBV6-2 or TRBV6-3 to TRBJ2-1; TRBD2 matches at 11 bases. Germline CDR1 MNHEY, CDR2 SVGEGT. V trimming: 5 bases; J trimming: 8 bases; junction bases outside the gene matches: 11. The CDR3 consists of 16 residues. CDR3 sequence reads: CASSGRLAGFRHEQFF. The CDR3 nucleotides read TGTGCCAGCAGTGGGAGACTAGCGGGATTTAGGCATGAGCAGTTCTTC.

The rearrangement uses TRBV6-5 and TRBJ1-1, with a tentative D call TRBD1 (5 bases). Trimming took off 6 bases at V and 8 bases at J, with 19 bases between the two ends. Germline values: CDR1 MNHEY, CDR2 SVGAGI. The CDR3 length is 14 residues. The CDR3 reads CASSSTDRGTEAFF. DNA for the CDR3: TGTGCCAGCAGCTCTACCGACAGAGGCACGGAAGCTTTCTTT.

The V call is TRBV7-2, the J call TRBJ1-2; maybe TRBD1 (5 bases). Germline V CDR1 and CDR2: SGHTA, FQGNSA. Trimming stripped 2 bases from V and 2 bases from J, with 12 bases between. The CDR3 totals 15 residues. The CDR3 reads CASSLSLGQNYGYTF. The CDR3 nucleotides are TGTGCCAGCAGCTTATCGCTGGGGCAAAACTATGGCTACACCTTC.

This clonotype was counted ten times or more. The J gene is TRBJ2-7, the V gene TRBV7-2; D might be TRBD1 (6 bases). V was clipped by 1 base and J by 7 bases, with 17 bases between them. The germline gives CDR1 SGHTA, CDR2 FQGNSA. CDR3 size: 15 residues. The CDR3 loop reads CASSLEGQGLREQYF. CDR3 coding DNA: TGTGCCAGCAGCTTAGAAGGCCAGGGGTTGAGGGAGCAGTACTTC.

V usage is TRBV20-1 and J usage is TRBJ2-3; the D is unclear. This CDR3 is 12 amino acids long. CDR1 DFQATT and CDR2 SNEGSKA come from the germline V gene (reference sequence). V lost 4 bases, J lost 5 bases, and 10 bases lay in between. CDR3 region: CSATERGDTQYF. The DNA of the CDR3 is TGCAGTGCTACCGAGCGAGGAGATACGCAGTATTTT.

The chain is built from TRBV7-9 and TRBJ2-1; D uncertain. Between the trimmed V and J ends, which lost 5 bases and 8 bases, there was a span of 10 bases. Per the germline V gene, CDR1 is SEHNR and CDR2 is FQNEAQ (reference sequence). The CDR3 totals 12 residues. The CDR3 DNA reads TGTGCCAGCAGCCCCATAGAGGATGAGCAGTTCTTC. This encodes CASSPIEDEQFF.

This clonotype was observed at least ten times. J is TRBJ1-2 and V is TRBV7-2; D is perhaps TRBD1 (5 bases). Trimming removed 4 bases from V and 3 bases from J, with 15 bases in between. The CDR3 totals 15 residues. Germline-derived CDR1 and CDR2 are SGHTA and FQGNSA. In DNA form, the CDR3 reads TGTGCCAGCAGCTCCCCGACTGCGGGGCACTATGGCTACACCTTC. It encodes CASSSPTAGHYGYTF.

This clonotype was found a few times. This chain links TRBV12-3 or TRBV12-4 with TRBJ2-7; 14 positions agree with TRBD2. The CDR3 extends over 14 amino acids. The V gene end was trimmed by 5 bases and the J gene end by 10 bases; junction bases not matched to a gene: 7. CDR3 bases: TGTGCCAGCAGTCGAGCTGGGACTAGCGGGGGTCAGTACTTC. Amino acid sequence: CASSRAGTSGGQYF.

This chain joins TRBV19 and TRBJ2-4; a weak D match, TRBD1 (5 bases). This CDR3 is built from 15 residues. Germline lookup yields CDR1 LNHDA and CDR2 SQIVND (reference sequence). Trimming removed 0 bases at V and 2 bases at J, with 8 bases between. For the CDR3, the DNA is TGTGCCAGTAGTATAGAGGGGCCCACCAAAAACATTCAGTACTTC. This codes for CASSIEGPTKNIQYF.

This rearrangement joins TRBV6-5 to TRBJ2-1; D ambiguous. The CDR3 has 12 amino acids. Trimming pared 2 bases from V and 9 bases from J, leaving 8 bases between. Germline CDR1 is MNHEY and CDR2 is SVGAGI. CDR3 residues: CASSYPSREQFF. CDR3 nucleotides: TGTGCCAGCAGTTACCCCTCACGTGAGCAGTTCTTC.

The CDR3: CASSRRSSGTGGRAFF. The CDR3 DNA is TGTGCCAGCAGTAGACGTTCGTCCGGGACAGGGGGGAGAGCTTTCTTT. The chain is built from TRBV27 and TRBJ1-1; 11 bases align to TRBD1. This CDR3 spans 16 amino acids. The trim removed 5 bases at V and 10 bases at J, leaving 15 bases unmatched. Germline V lookup: CDR1 MNHEY, CDR2 SMNVEV (reference sequence).

This clonotype was counted ten times or more. This chain uses TRBV7-3 with TRBJ1-6; 7 positions agree with TRBD1. The V and J ends lost 4 bases and 10 bases, in that order; junction bases with no gene match: 4. This CDR3 region has 13 residues. From germline, CDR1 is SGHTA and CDR2 FQGTGA. CDR3 amino acids: CASSSTGESPLHF. The CDR3 nucleotides read TGTGCCAGCAGCTCAACAGGGGAATCACCCCTCCACTTT.

This clonotype has a count of ten or more. The chain combines TRBV7-2 with TRBJ2-2; tentatively, D is TRBD2 (7 bases). V dropped 9 bases and J dropped 1 base, with 12 bases sitting between them. Germline loops: CDR1 SGHTA, CDR2 FQGNSA. This CDR3 region has 14 residues. As DNA, the CDR3 is TGTGCCAGTCACGGGGGGCGGAACACCGGGGAGCTGTTTTTT. It is translated as CASHGGRNTGELFF.

This clonotype was seen repeatedly, ten times or more. This chain links TRBV12-3 or TRBV12-4 with TRBJ1-2; tentatively, D is TRBD1 (6 bases). Trimming pared 3 bases from V and 4 bases from J, leaving 12 bases between. The CDR3 is made up of 14 amino acids. In DNA, the CDR3 is TGTGCCAGCAGTTTCAGGGGATCGGGCTATGGCTACACCTTC. Protein sequence: CASSFRGSGYGYTF.

This clonotype has more than one count but fewer than ten. This sequence joins TRBV20-1 and TRBJ2-6, with 7 bases lining up with TRBD1. This CDR3 contains 18 residues. Germline CDR1 reads DFQATT; CDR2 reads SNEGSKA (reference sequence). V lost 2 bases, J lost 1 base, and 11 bases stayed unmatched. This CDR3 is CSARSRTGTSSGANVLTF. The CDR3, as DNA: TGCAGTGCTAGATCACGGACAGGTACTTCTTCTGGGGCCAACGTCCTGACTTTC.

The chain carries TRBV20-1 and TRBJ2-1; a weak D match, TRBD2 (6 bases). Germline loops: CDR1 DFQATT, CDR2 SNEGSKA (reference sequence). The CDR3 runs 14 residues. V was shortened by 5 bases and J by 7 bases, with 18 bases between the two germline ends. CDR3 sequence reads: CSARSGRFHNEQFF. In DNA, the CDR3 is TGCAGTGCTCGGAGCGGGCGGTTTCATAATGAGCAGTTCTTC.

This clonotype came up a few times. The rearrangement uses TRBV4-3 and TRBJ2-1; tentative D call: TRBD1 (6 bases). V was pared by 0 bases and J by 3 bases, with 9 bases between. CDR1 is LGHNA, CDR2 YSLEER, per germline. This CDR3 has 15 residues. This CDR3 reads CASSQDPGDYNEQFF. CDR3 sequence (DNA): TGCGCCAGCAGCCAAGACCCAGGGGACTACAATGAGCAGTTCTTC.

Many counts were recorded for this clonotype. The CDR3 nucleotides read TGTGCCAGCAGTTCACCGGGACTTCCCTCCTACGAGCAGTACTTC. Protein: CASSSPGLPSYEQYF. The V and J genes are TRBV7-2 and TRBJ2-7, with TRBD2 as a possible D gene (6 bases). CDR3 length: 15 residues. Trimming cost V 6 bases and J 0 bases, with 15 bases left between them. Per germline, CDR1 SGHTA and CDR2 FQGNSA.